This T cell receptor beta chain was captured by sequencing in a study of shared clonotypes between healthy human individuals. Details on this clone: Antigen specificity is unknown.

Study conclusions and caveats: The rarefaction results pointed to incomplete sorted-subset sequencing despite large depth.

Per the germline V gene, CDR1 is LNHDA and CDR2 is SQIVND (reference sequence). V was trimmed by 4 bases and J by 5 bases, leaving 8 bases between them. The CDR3 totals 12 residues. In the source study's methods: Filtering differed since immunoSEQ provided only junctions, with no quality scores. The method was immunoSEQ multiplex PCR; TCRdb's version includes in-frame clones alone and lacks a portion of them. Clone size and the V and J calls come from that table; the DNA yielded D and trimming. This table holds roughly 2.5 million clones, just over 90% found once. The rearrangement uses TRBV19 and TRBJ2-5; D is ambiguous. The TCR sequence derives from a man between 18 and 35 years old in good health. The specimen was naive CD4+ T cells sorted from blood. Subset described: CD45RA+ positively selected. The CDR3 sequence is CASSKGGETQYF. The CDR3 nucleotides read TGTGCCAGTAGTAAAGGTGGGGAGACCCAGTACTTC.